This entry lists 3 T cell receptor beta chains sequenced from one sample in a study of OX40 agonist ivuxolimab in advanced cancers. Sequencing was performed with immunoSEQ multiplex PCR; in TCRdb, only in-frame clones are kept and a portion is missing. This table has 60,000 to 65,000 clones, roughly nine tenths appearing once. Source: CD4+ or CD8+ T cells sorted from blood, taken in a trial of the OX40 agonist ivuxolimab. The source is an adult with an advanced solid tumor such as melanoma, head and neck, liver or kidney cancer.

This clone has just one count. The V gene is TRBV5-5, the J gene TRBJ1-4, with unresolved D. Germline assignment: CDR1 SGHKS and CDR2 YYEKEE (reference sequence). The CDR3 is 14 residues long. Between the trimmed V and J ends, which lost 4 bases and 5 bases, there was a span of 12 bases. The CDR3 sequence is CASSPRAQNEKLFF. The CDR3 DNA is TGTGCCAGCAGCCCACGAGCCCAAAATGAAAAACTGTTTTTT.

This clone was detected only once. This rearrangement joins TRBV5-1 to TRBJ2-3, with unresolved D. V was shortened by 2 bases and J by 0 bases, with 10 bases between the two germline ends. Germline loops: CDR1 SGHRS, CDR2 YFSETQ. This CDR3 spans 15 amino acids. The CDR3 here is CASSLGAYSTDTQYF. The CDR3 DNA is TGCGCCAGCAGCTTAGGCGCCTATAGCACAGATACGCAGTATTTT.

This clone was recorded only once. The genes are TRBV5-1 and TRBJ1-2; the match to TRBD1 covers 7 bases. The CDR3 loop spans 14 amino acids. J was trimmed by 8 bases and V by 4 bases; bases with no gene match: 11. Germline V gene data show CDR1 as SGHRS and CDR2 as YFSETQ. CDR3 DNA: TGCGCCAGCAGCCCTGAAGACAGGGTTGGAGGCTACACCTTC. This encodes CASSPEDRVGGYTF. The full variable domain, its missing parts supplied by reference TRBV5-1 and TRBJ1-2, is KAGVTQTPRYLIKTRGQQVTLSCSPISGHRSVSWYQQTPGQGLQFLFEYFSETQRNKGNFPGRFSGRQFSNSRSEMNVSTLELGDSALYLCASSPEDRVGGYTFGSGTRLTVV.